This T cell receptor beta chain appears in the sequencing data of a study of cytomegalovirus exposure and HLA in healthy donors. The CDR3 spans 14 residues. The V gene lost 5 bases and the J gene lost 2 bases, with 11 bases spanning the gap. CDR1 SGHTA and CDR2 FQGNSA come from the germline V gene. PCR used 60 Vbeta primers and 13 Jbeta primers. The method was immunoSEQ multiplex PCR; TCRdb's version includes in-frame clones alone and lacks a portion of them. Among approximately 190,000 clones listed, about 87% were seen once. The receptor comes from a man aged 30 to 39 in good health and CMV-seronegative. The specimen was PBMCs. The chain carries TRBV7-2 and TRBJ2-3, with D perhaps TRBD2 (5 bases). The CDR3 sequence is CASSPQTTTDTQYF. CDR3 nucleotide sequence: TGTGCCAGCAGCCCGCAGACTACCACAGATACGCAGTATTTT.